This T cell receptor beta chain was captured in a study of blood T cell repertoires in COVID-19. The overall study: Sites in the United States, Italy and Spain provided acute and convalescent COVID-19 samples. Sources were T cells, B-cell-depleted T cells, or PBMCs; the material itself was cDNA or gDNA.

This clone was picked up one time. CDR1 MNHEY and CDR2 SVGEGT come from the germline V gene. Trimming stripped 6 bases from V and 8 bases from J, with 10 bases between. The CDR3 is 11 amino acids. Original handling: Cell counts per sample came from amplifying reference gene primers. Produced via immunoSEQ multiplex PCR; TCRdb's table is partial and in-frame only. That table supplies the V and J calls and clone size; D and trimming were determined from the DNA. The data show about 160,000 clones, roughly nine tenths seen once. The TCR sequence derives from a woman in her 70s with acute or convalescent COVID-19. J is TRBJ1-2 and V is TRBV6-2 or TRBV6-3, with D perhaps matching TRBD1 (5 bases). The specimen was peripheral blood. This CDR3 reads CASSNGGGYTF. The CDR3 nucleotides are TGTGCCAGCAGCAACGGGGGGGGCTACACCTTC.